Sequencing of this TCR beta chain was carried out in a study of control samples from healthy donors and cancer patients. Only in-frame clones appear in the TCRdb table, and some are missing; sequencing was by immunoSEQ multiplex PCR. The sample records 400,000 to 500,000 clones, more than 80% being singletons. CDR3 length equals 11 residues. V was trimmed by 2 bases and J by 3 bases, leaving 2 bases between them. The V gene's germline CDR1 is GTSNPN and CDR2 SVGIG (reference sequence). The V call is TRBV30, the J call TRBJ2-1, with D hard to call. This TCR was sampled from a middle-aged man with head and neck cancer. Material for sequencing was PBMCs. CDR3 DNA: TGTGCCTGGAGTATCTACAATGAGCAGTTCTTC. Translation gives CAWSIYNEQFF.